Listed below are T cell receptor beta chains from one sample, sequenced in a study of cytomegalovirus exposure and HLA in healthy donors. Sequenced by immunoSEQ multiplex PCR; TCRdb stores in-frame clones only, minus some. The table shows about 120,000 clones, with less than 80% occurring only once. Specimen: PBMCs. The receptors derive from a woman between 40 and 55 years old in good health and CMV-seropositive. The CDR3 runs from the conserved cysteine through the conserved F or W. The D gene is left open where the match is weak. Clone sizes are given selectively: once, few, many, or a class where the clone is expanded.

CDR3aa: CASSLYQGYSEQYF
CDR3nt: TGCGCCAGCAGTCTTTATCAGGGGTATTCCGAGCAGTACTTC
d_gene: -
v_gene: TRBV5-1
j_gene: TRBJ2-7
abundance: -

CDR3aa: CASSPLMRYEQYF
CDR3nt: TGTGCCAGCAGTCCCCTCATGAGGTACGAGCAGTACTTC
d_gene: -
v_gene: TRBV27
j_gene: TRBJ2-7
abundance: -

CDR3aa: CASSLVGGSGAGELFF
CDR3nt: TGTGCCAGCAGCTTGGTTGGCGGGAGTGGTGCCGGGGAGCTGTTTTTT
d_gene: TRBD2
v_gene: TRBV5-6
j_gene: TRBJ2-2
abundance: -

CDR3aa: CASSPGLFSNQPQHF
CDR3nt: TGTGCCAGCAGTCCCGGACTTTTTAGCAATCAGCCCCAGCATTTT
d_gene: -
v_gene: TRBV6-5
j_gene: TRBJ1-5
abundance: -

CDR3aa: CASSSTDTTNTEAFF
CDR3nt: TGTGCCAGCAGCTCCACGGACACTACAAACACTGAAGCTTTCTTT
d_gene: -
v_gene: TRBV7-9
j_gene: TRBJ1-1
abundance: -

CDR3aa: CASSFLSENIQYF
CDR3nt: TGTGCCAGCAGCTTTCTCTCCGAAAACATTCAGTACTTC
d_gene: -
v_gene: TRBV7-9
j_gene: TRBJ2-4
abundance: -

CDR3aa: CASSKLGIAGAGETQYF
CDR3nt: TGTGCCAGCAGTAAATTAGGGATAGCGGGAGCCGGGGAGACCCAGTACTTC
d_gene: TRBD2
v_gene: TRBV27
j_gene: TRBJ2-5
abundance: -

CDR3aa: CASSSTGLGTDTQYF
CDR3nt: TGTGCCAGCAGCTCGACAGGTCTTGGCACAGATACGCAGTATTTT
d_gene: -
v_gene: TRBV7-3
j_gene: TRBJ2-3
abundance: -

CDR3aa: CSAISGRQLFF
CDR3nt: TGCAGTGCTATTTCGGGGAGACAACTGTTTTTT
d_gene: -
v_gene: TRBV20-1
j_gene: TRBJ1-4
abundance: -

CDR3aa: CASSVQPTGRSGANVLTF
CDR3nt: TGTGCCAGCAGCGTCCAACCGACAGGGAGATCAGGGGCCAACGTCCTGACTTTC
d_gene: TRBD1
v_gene: TRBV9
j_gene: TRBJ2-6
abundance: -

CDR3aa: CASSQGGGITEAFF
CDR3nt: TGTGCCAGCTCTCAGGGGGGTGGGATCACTGAAGCTTTCTTT
d_gene: TRBD1
v_gene: TRBV9
j_gene: TRBJ1-1
abundance: few

CDR3aa: CASSLGAGLSNQPQHF
CDR3nt: TGTGCCAGCAGCTTGGGGGCAGGGCTTAGCAATCAGCCCCAGCATTTT
d_gene: -
v_gene: TRBV7-9
j_gene: TRBJ1-5
abundance: once

CDR3aa: CSVVQENNEQFF
CDR3nt: TGCAGCGTTGTACAGGAGAACAATGAGCAGTTCTTC
d_gene: -
v_gene: TRBV29-1
j_gene: TRBJ2-1
abundance: few

CDR3aa: CASSVELAGFTDTQYF
CDR3nt: TGTGCCAGCAGCGTAGAGCTAGCGGGCTTCACAGATACGCAGTATTTT
d_gene: TRBD2
v_gene: TRBV9
j_gene: TRBJ2-3
abundance: -

CDR3aa: CASSLFGGDDQPQHF
CDR3nt: TGTGCCAGCTCACTGTTTGGAGGGGACGATCAGCCCCAGCATTTT
d_gene: -
v_gene: TRBV18
j_gene: TRBJ1-5
abundance: -

CDR3aa: CASNQFSGTSSYNEQFF
CDR3nt: TGCGCCAGCAACCAATTCAGCGGGACGAGCTCCTACAATGAGCAGTTCTTC
d_gene: TRBD2
v_gene: TRBV4-3
j_gene: TRBJ2-1
abundance: -

CDR3aa: CASSVRTGLETQYF
CDR3nt: TGCGCCAGCAGCGTTAGGACAGGGTTGGAGACCCAGTACTTC
d_gene: TRBD1
v_gene: TRBV5-1
j_gene: TRBJ2-5
abundance: few

CDR3aa: CASSASTRGEKLFF
CDR3nt: TGTGCCAGCAGCGCATCGACCCGGGGGGAAAAACTGTTTTTT
d_gene: -
v_gene: TRBV7-7
j_gene: TRBJ1-4
abundance: -